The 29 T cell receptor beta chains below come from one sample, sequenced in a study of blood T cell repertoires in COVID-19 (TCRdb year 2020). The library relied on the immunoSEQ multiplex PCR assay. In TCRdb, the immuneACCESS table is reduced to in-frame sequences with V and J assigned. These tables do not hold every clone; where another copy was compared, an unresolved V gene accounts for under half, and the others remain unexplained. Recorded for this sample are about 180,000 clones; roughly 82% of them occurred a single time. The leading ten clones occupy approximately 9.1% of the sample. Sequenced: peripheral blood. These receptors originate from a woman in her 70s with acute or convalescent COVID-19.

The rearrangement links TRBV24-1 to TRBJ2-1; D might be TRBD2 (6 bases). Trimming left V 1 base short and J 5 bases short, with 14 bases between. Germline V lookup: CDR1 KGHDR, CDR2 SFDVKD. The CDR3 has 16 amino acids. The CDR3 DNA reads TGTGCCACCAGTGATTTAGAACTAGCAGGCCACAATGAGCAGTTCTTC. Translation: CATSDLELAGHNEQFF.

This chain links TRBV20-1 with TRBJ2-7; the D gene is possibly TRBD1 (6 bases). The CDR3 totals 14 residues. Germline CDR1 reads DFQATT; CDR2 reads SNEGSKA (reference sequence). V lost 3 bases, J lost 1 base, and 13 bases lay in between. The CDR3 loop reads CSASGEDSSYEQYF. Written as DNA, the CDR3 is TGCAGTGCTAGTGGCGAGGACAGTTCCTACGAGCAGTACTTC.

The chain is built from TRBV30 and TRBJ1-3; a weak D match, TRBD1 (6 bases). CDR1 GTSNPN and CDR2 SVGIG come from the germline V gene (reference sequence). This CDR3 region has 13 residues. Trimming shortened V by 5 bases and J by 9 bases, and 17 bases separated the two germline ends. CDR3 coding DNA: TGTGCCTGGGGGATGGACAGCTTCGGCACCATATATTTT. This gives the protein CAWGMDSFGTIYF.

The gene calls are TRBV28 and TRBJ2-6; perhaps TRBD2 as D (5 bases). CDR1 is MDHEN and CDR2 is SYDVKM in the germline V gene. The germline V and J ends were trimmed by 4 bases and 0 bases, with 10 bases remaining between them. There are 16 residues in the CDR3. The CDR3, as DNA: TGTGCCAGCAGTTCTCCCGGGGTCTCTGGGGCCAACGTCCTGACTTTC. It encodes CASSSPGVSGANVLTF.

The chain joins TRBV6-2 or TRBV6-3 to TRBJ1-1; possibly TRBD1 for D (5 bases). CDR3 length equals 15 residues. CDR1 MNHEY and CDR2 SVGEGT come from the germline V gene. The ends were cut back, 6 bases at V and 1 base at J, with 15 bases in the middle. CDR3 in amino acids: CASSLIWTPNTEAFF. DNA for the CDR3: TGTGCCAGCAGCCTCATTTGGACACCGAACACTGAAGCTTTCTTT.

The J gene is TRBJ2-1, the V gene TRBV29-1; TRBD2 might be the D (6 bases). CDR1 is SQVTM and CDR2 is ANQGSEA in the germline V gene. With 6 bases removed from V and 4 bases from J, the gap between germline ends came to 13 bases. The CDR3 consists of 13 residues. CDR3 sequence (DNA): TGCAGCGTGCCTTTCGCGGGGTACAATGAGCAGTTCTTC. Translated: CSVPFAGYNEQFF.

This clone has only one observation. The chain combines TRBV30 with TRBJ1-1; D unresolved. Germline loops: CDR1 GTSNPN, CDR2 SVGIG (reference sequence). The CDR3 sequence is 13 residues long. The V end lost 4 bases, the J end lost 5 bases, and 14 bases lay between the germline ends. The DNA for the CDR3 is TGTGCCTGGACCCACCCCCAGTGGACTGAAGCTTTCTTT. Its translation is CAWTHPQWTEAFF.

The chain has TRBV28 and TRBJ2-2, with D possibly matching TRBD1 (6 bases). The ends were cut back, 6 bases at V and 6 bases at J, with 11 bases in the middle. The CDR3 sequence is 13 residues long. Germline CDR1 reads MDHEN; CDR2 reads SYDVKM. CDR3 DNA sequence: TGTGCCAGCAGGCAGGGGTTCGCCGGGGAGCTGTTTTTT. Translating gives CASRQGFAGELFF.

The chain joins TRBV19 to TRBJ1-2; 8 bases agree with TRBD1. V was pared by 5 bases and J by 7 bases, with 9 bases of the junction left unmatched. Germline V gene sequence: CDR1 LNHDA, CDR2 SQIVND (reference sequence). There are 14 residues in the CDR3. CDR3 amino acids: CASSVGQGTLGYTF. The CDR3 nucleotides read TGTGCCAGTAGTGTCGGACAGGGAACTCTTGGCTACACCTTC.

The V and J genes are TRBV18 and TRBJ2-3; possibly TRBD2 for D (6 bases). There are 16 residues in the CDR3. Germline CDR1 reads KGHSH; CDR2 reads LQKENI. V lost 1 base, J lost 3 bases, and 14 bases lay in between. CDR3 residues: CASSPRRGGNTDTQYF. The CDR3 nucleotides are TGTGCCAGCTCACCACGGAGGGGAGGTAATACAGATACGCAGTATTTT.

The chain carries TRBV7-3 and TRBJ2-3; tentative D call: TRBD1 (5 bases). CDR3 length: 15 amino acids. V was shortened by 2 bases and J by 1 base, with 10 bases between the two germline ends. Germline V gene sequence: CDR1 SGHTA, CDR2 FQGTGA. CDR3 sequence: CASSLLGPGTDTQYF. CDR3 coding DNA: TGTGCCAGCAGCTTACTGGGGCCAGGCACAGATACGCAGTATTTT.

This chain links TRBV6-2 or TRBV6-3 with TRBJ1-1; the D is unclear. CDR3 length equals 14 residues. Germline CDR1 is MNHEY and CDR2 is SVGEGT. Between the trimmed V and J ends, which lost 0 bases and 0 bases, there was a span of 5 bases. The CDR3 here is CASSYSGVNTEAFF. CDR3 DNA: TGTGCCAGCAGTTACTCGGGAGTGAACACTGAAGCTTTCTTT.

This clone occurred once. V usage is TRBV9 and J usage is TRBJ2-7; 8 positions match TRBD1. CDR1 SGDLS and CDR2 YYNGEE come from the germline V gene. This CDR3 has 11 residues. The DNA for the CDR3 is TGTGCCAGCAGCGTAGCACTCAGGGGGCGAGTC. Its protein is CASSVALRGRV.

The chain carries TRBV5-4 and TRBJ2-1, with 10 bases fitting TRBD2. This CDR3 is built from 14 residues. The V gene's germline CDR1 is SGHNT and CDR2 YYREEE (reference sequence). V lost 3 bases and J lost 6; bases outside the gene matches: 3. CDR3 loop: CASSSPSGSNEQFF. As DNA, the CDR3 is TGTGCCAGCAGCTCCCCTAGCGGGAGCAATGAGCAGTTCTTC.

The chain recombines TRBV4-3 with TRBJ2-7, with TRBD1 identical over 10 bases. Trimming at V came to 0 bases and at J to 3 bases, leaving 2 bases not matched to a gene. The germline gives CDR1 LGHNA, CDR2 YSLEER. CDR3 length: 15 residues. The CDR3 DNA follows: TGCGCCAGCAGCCAAGATCGGACAGGGGGCTACGAGCAGTACTTC. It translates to CASSQDRTGGYEQYF.

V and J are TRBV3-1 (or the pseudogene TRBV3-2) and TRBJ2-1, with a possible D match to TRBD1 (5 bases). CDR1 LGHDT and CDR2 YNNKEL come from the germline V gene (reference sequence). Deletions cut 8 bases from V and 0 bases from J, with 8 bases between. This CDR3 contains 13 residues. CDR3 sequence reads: CASADSSYNEQFF. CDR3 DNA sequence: TGTGCCAGCGCTGACAGCTCCTACAATGAGCAGTTCTTC.

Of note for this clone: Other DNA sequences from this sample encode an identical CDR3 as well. The CDR3 DNA reads as TGTGCCACCAGTGATCCAGGACAGGGGGCAACAGATACGCAGTATTTT. Its translation is CATSDPGQGATDTQYF. V and J are TRBV24-1 and TRBJ2-3; 11 nucleotides align to TRBD1. V was pared by 3 bases and J by 3 bases, with 4 bases of the junction left unmatched. From germline, CDR1 is KGHDR and CDR2 SFDVKD. This CDR3 comprises 16 residues.

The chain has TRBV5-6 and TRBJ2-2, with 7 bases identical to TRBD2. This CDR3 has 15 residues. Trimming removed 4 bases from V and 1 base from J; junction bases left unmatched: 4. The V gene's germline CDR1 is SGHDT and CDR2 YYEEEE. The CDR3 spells CASSLERENTGELFF. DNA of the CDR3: TGTGCCAGCAGCCTGGAGCGGGAGAACACCGGGGAGCTGTTTTTT.

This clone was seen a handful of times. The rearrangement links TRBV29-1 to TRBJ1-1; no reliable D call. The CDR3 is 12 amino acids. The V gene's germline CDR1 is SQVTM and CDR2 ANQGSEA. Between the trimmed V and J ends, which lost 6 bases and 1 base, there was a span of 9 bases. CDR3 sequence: CSVLTRNTEAFF. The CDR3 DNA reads TGCAGCGTCTTGACAAGGAACACTGAAGCTTTCTTT.

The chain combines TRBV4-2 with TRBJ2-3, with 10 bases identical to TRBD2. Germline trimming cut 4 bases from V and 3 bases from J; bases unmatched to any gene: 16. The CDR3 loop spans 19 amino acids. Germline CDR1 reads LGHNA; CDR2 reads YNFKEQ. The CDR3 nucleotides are TGTGCCAGCAGCCTCCAAGGCAAGCGGGGGGGCGGAGGGACAGATACGCAGTATTTT. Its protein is CASSLQGKRGGGGTDTQYF.

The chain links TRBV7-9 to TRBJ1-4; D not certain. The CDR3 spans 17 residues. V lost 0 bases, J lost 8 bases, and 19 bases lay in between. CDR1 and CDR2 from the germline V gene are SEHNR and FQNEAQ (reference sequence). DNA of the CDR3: TGTGCCAGCAGCTTAGCTCTAGCCGGCTATCGGGAAGAAAAACTGTTTTTT. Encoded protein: CASSLALAGYREEKLFF. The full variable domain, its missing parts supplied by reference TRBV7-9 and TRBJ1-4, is DTGVSQNPRHKITKRGQNVTFRCDPISEHNRLYWYRQTLGQGPEFLTYFQNEAQLEKSRLLSDRFSAERPKGSFSTLEIQRTEQGDSAMYLCASSLALAGYREEKLFFGSGTQLSVL.

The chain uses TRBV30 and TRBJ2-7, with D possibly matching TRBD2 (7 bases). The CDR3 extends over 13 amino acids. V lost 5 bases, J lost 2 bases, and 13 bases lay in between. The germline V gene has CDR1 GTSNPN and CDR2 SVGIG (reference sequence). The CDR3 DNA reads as TGTGCCTGGGGGAGGGGGGGAGCCTACGAGCAGTACTTC. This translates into CAWGRGGAYEQYF.

This chain's CDR3 is CATHPPKRGTANEKLFF. CDR3 coding DNA: TGTGCCACCCACCCCCCCAAACGGGGGACGGCTAATGAAAAACTGTTTTTT. The genes are TRBV28 and TRBJ1-4; D perhaps matches TRBD1 (5 bases). V was clipped by 10 bases and J by 3 bases, with 24 bases between them. CDR1 is MDHEN, CDR2 SYDVKM, per germline. The CDR3 totals 17 residues.

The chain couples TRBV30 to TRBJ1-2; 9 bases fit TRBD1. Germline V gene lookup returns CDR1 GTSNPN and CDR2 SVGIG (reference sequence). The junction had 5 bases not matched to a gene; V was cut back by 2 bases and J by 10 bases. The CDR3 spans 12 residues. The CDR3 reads CAWSTRTGAYTF. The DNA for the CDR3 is TGTGCCTGGAGTACCCGGACAGGGGCCTACACCTTC. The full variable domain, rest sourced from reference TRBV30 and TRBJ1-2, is SQTIHQWPATLVQPVGSPLSLECTVEGTSNPNLYWYRQAAGRGLQLLFYSVGIGQISSEVPQNLSASRPQDRQFILSSKKLLLSDSGFYLCAWSTRTGAYTFGSGTRLTVV.

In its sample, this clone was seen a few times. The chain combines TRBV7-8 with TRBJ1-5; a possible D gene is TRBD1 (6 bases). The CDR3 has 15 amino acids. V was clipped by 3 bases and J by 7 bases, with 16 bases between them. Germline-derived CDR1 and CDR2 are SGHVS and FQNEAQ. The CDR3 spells CASSFSGTGSQPQHF. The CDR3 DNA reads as TGTGCCAGCAGCTTCTCCGGAACAGGGTCCCAGCCCCAGCATTTT.

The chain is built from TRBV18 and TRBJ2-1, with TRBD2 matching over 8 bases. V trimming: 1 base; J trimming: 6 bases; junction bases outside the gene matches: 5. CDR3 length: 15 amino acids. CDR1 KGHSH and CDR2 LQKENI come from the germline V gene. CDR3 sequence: CASSPLREAANEQFF. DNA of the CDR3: TGTGCCAGCTCACCACTGCGGGAGGCCGCCAATGAGCAGTTCTTC.

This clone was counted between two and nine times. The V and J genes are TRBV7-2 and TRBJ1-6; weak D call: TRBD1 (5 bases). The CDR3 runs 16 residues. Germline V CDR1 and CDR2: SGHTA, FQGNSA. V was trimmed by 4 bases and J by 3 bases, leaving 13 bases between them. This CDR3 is CASSSQGRDYNSPLHF. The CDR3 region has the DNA TGTGCCAGCAGCTCCCAGGGCCGTGACTATAATTCACCCCTCCACTTT.

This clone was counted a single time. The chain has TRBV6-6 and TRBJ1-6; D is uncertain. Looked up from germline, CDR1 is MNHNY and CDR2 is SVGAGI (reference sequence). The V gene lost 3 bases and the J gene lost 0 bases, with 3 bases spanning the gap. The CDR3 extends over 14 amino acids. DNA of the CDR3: TGTGCCAGCAGTTATAGCTCCTATAATTCACCCCTCCACTTT. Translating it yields CASSYSSYNSPLHF.

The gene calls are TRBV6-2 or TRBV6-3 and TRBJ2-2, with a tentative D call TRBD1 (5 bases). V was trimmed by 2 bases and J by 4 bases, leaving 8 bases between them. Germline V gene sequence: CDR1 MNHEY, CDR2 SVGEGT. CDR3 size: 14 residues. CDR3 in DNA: TGTGCCAGCAGTTACCAGGGCCGCACCGGGGAGCTGTTTTTT. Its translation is CASSYQGRTGELFF.